One sample yielded the 6 T cell receptor beta chains listed below, sequenced in a study of control samples from healthy donors and cancer patients. Libraries were prepared by immunoSEQ multiplex PCR; TCRdb keeps only in-frame clonotypes and omits some of them. The data hold about 120,000 clones, with approximately 87% observed a single time. What was sequenced was blood. These receptors were taken from a man younger than 40 in good health.

The V gene is TRBV9, the J gene TRBJ2-5; 12 bases are a match to TRBD2. Germline CDR1 SGDLS, CDR2 YYNGEE. The CDR3 contains 16 residues. J was trimmed by 7 bases and V by 0 bases; bases with no gene match: 7. CDR3 DNA: TGTGCCAGCAGCGTAGCCTCTAGCGGGGGGGCAGGGACCCAGTACTTC. As protein: CASSVASSGGAGTQYF.

The chain is built from TRBV25-1 and TRBJ1-5, with D hard to call. Trimming left V 1 base short and J 0 bases short, with 4 bases between. This CDR3 region has 14 residues. Germline CDR1 is MGHDK and CDR2 is SYGVNS. The CDR3 sequence: CASSEWGSNQPQHF. In DNA form, the CDR3 reads TGTGCCAGCAGTGAATGGGGTAGCAATCAGCCCCAGCATTTT.

The chain employs TRBV29-1 and TRBJ1-5; maybe TRBD1 (6 bases). Germline V lookup: CDR1 SQVTM, CDR2 ANQGSEA. V was cut by 7 bases and J by 6 bases, with 16 bases left in between. The CDR3 is 13 amino acids. CDR3 DNA sequence: TGCAGCGCAGGGGCCACTTTGGGTCAGCCCCAGCATTTT. Translation: CSAGATLGQPQHF. Drawing the rest from reference TRBV29-1 and TRBJ1-5, the complete variable domain is SAVISQKPSRDICQRGTSLTIQCQVDSQVTMMFWYRQQPGQSLTLIATANQGSEATYESGFVIDKFPISRPNLTFSTLTVSNMSPEDSSIYLCSAGATLGQPQHFGDGTRLSIL.

Only a few counts were recorded for this clone. The rearrangement joins TRBV27 to TRBJ2-1, with 11 nucleotides matching TRBD2. This CDR3 region has 15 residues. Germline V gives CDR1 MNHEY, CDR2 SMNVEV (reference sequence). J gave up 5 bases and V 6 bases, and 6 bases lay outside the gene matches. Here the CDR3 DNA reads TGTGCCAGCAGACGGACTAGCGGGTTCAACAATGAGCAGTTCTTC. It is translated as CASRRTSGFNNEQFF.

This clone was seen only once. This sequence joins TRBV6-5 and TRBJ1-1; D remains ambiguous. This CDR3 is built from 15 residues. The V and J ends lost 8 bases and 1 base respectively, with 17 bases between them. Looked up from germline, CDR1 is MNHEY and CDR2 is SVGAGI. CDR3 nucleotide sequence: TGTGCCAGCTCCCCGGGTTTCCTCCCGAACACTGAAGCTTTCTTT. Protein product: CASSPGFLPNTEAFF.

The chain joins TRBV9 to TRBJ1-6, with D perhaps matching TRBD1 (6 bases). Looked up from germline, CDR1 is SGDLS and CDR2 is YYNGEE. V lost 3 bases, J lost 10 bases, and 11 bases lay in between. The CDR3 has 13 residues. CDR3 nucleotides: TGTGCCAGCAGCGCCTCCGACAGGTCACCCCTCCACTTT. It translates to CASSASDRSPLHF.